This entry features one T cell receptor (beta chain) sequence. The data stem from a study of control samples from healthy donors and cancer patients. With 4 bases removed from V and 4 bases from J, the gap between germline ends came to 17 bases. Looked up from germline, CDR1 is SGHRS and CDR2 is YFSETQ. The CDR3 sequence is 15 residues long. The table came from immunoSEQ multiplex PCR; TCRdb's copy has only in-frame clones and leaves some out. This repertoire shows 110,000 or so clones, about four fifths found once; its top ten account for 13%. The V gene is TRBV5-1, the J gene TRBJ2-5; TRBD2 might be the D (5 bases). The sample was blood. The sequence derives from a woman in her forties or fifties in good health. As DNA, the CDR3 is TGCGCCAGCAGCCACGGACTCCAGGTCGGAGAGACCCAGTACTTC. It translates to CASSHGLQVGETQYF. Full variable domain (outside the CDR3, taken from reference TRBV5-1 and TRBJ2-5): KAGVTQTPRYLIKTRGQQVTLSCSPISGHRSVSWYQQTPGQGLQFLFEYFSETQRNKGNFPGRFSGRQFSNSRSEMNVSTLELGDSALYLCASSHGLQVGETQYFGPGTRLLVL.